A single sample gave rise to the 9 T cell receptor beta chains below, sequenced in a study of blood T cell repertoires in COVID-19 (dated by TCRdb to the early 2020s). Library preparation employed the immunoSEQ multiplex PCR assay. The immuneACCESS repertoire file appears here via TCRdb, limited to in-frame rearrangements. These files lack a portion of the clones; in checked studies, under half of the deficit traces to unresolved V genes, and the cause of the others is not known. For this sample there are some 180,000 clones; approximately 85% appear just once. The ten largest clones represent just under 8.5% of the sample. Specimen: peripheral blood. These receptors were obtained from a woman in her sixties with acute or convalescent COVID-19.

The chain links TRBV6-5 to TRBJ1-2; no reliable D call. The CDR3 is 10 amino acids. The germline CDR1 and CDR2 sequences are MNHEY and SVGAGI. V lost 6 bases and J lost 8, with 7 bases in between. CDR3 residues: CASREIGYTF. The CDR3 DNA reads TGTGCCAGCAGGGAGATCGGCTACACCTTC.

This clone has just one count. The J gene is TRBJ2-2, the V gene TRBV10-1, with 9 bases identical to TRBD1. The CDR3 totals 20 residues. V was pared by 3 bases and J by 3 bases, with 17 bases of the junction left unmatched. CDR1 is WNHNN and CDR2 is SYGVQD in the germline V gene (reference sequence). CDR3: CASSDTPGQGISRDTGELFF. In DNA, the CDR3 is TGCGCCAGCAGTGATACTCCGGGACAGGGAATATCCCGGGACACCGGGGAGCTGTTTTTT.

The chain joins TRBV7-6 to TRBJ1-4; maybe TRBD1 (6 bases). The CDR3 is made up of 16 amino acids. Germline assignment: CDR1 SGHVS and CDR2 FNYEAQ. The V and J ends lost 1 base and 3 bases respectively, with 12 bases between them. CDR3 coding DNA: TGTGCCAGCAGCTTAGGGTTACAGGGAGCTAATGAAAAACTGTTTTTT. Protein product: CASSLGLQGANEKLFF.

V is TRBV5-5 and J is TRBJ2-3, with D perhaps TRBD2 (6 bases). Germline V gene sequence: CDR1 SGHKS, CDR2 YYEKEE (reference sequence). Trimming cost V 2 bases and J 2 bases, with 12 bases left between them. The CDR3 length is 15 residues. CDR3 region: CASSFISGNTDTQYF. The CDR3, as DNA: TGTGCCAGCAGCTTCATTAGCGGAAACACAGATACGCAGTATTTT.

The CDR3 nucleotides read TGTGCCAGCAGTGAATCCGTGACAGGGGGCTCTAACACCATATATTTT. It codes for CASSESVTGGSNTIYF. The chain carries TRBV6-1 and TRBJ1-3; 10 bases line up with TRBD1. With V trimmed by 2 bases and J by 7 bases, 8 bases remained unmatched. This CDR3 region has 16 residues. The germline V gene encodes CDR1 MNHNS and CDR2 SASEGT.

CDR3 protein: CASTTSGRDTQYF. The DNA for the CDR3 is TGTGCCAGTACGACTAGCGGTAGAGATACGCAGTATTTT. The rearrangement joins TRBV19 to TRBJ2-3; 9 bases are a match to TRBD2. This CDR3 has 13 amino acids. The germline V gene has CDR1 LNHDA and CDR2 SQIVND (reference sequence). The trim removed 7 bases at V and 5 bases at J, leaving 4 bases unmatched.

This sequence joins TRBV5-1 and TRBJ1-4; 8 bases are a match to TRBD1. Germline loops: CDR1 SGHRS, CDR2 YFSETQ. The ends lost 2 bases at V and 4 bases at J; junction bases unmatched: 7. This CDR3 contains 16 residues. CDR3 residues: CASSFGTGNFNEKLFF. The CDR3 DNA is TGCGCCAGCAGCTTCGGGACAGGCAATTTTAATGAAAAACTGTTTTTT.

The CDR3 sequence: CASRWTSSNQPQHF. The DNA of the CDR3 is TGTGCAAGTCGGTGGACATCGAGTAATCAGCCCCAGCATTTT. The chain uses TRBV12-2 and TRBJ1-5; TRBD1 reflects the table's D call only, with no check against the DNA. TRBV12-2 has pseudogene status. CDR3 length: 14 amino acids.

The V gene is TRBV7-8, the J gene TRBJ2-5, with D unclear. The CDR3 sequence is 13 residues long. Germline-derived CDR1 and CDR2 are SGHVS and FQNEAQ. The ends were cut back, 2 bases at V and 5 bases at J, with 9 bases in the middle. CDR3 sequence: CASSLTHGETQYF. CDR3 DNA sequence: TGTGCCAGCAGCTTAACCCACGGGGAGACCCAGTACTTC.